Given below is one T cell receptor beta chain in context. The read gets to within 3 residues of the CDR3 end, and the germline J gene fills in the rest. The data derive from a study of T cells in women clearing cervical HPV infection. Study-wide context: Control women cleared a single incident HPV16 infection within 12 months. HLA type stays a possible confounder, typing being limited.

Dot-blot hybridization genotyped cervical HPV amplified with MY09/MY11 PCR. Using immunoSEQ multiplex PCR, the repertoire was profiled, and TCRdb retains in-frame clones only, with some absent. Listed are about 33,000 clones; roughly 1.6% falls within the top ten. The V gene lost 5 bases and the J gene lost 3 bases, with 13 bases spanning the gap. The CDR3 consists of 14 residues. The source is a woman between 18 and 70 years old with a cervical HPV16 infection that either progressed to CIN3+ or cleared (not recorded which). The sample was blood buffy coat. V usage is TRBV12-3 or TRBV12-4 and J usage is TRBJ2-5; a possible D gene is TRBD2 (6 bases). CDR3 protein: CASSKRRGEETQYF. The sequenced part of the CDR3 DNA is TGTGCCAGCAGTAAAAGGAGGGGAGAAGAGACC.